The source of this T cell receptor (beta chain) is a study of patients and donors after allogeneic stem cell transplantation (dated by TCRdb to 2020 to 2022). Remarks on this clonotype: Its antigen is still unknown. Per-nucleotide qualities are absent, and no much larger clonotype sits a single base away.

Receptor amplification or capture employed RT-PCR. The run used a NextSeq 550. TCRdb trimmed the raw reads at Q25, called clones with MiXCR and kept productive beta chains. One record per CDR3 amino acid sequence lists the most common genes and DNA. This sample comprises approximately 430,000 distinct CDR3 sequences, 16% of them detected only once. Of the sample, just over 7% falls within the top ten clones. The germline ends are 15 bases apart after V is trimmed by 2 bases and J by 8 bases. The CDR3 runs 13 amino acids, cysteine and phenylalanine included. CDR3 DNA is the only sequence kept; it has 39 bases, read in frame from the first base. The germline V gene encodes CDR1 SQVTM and CDR2 ANQGSEA.

Recombination linked TRBV29-1 to TRBJ1-2, with the D segment identity uncertain. This TCR was sampled from a human donor who was either an allogeneic HSCT recipient or a stem cell or donor lymphocyte infusion donor (not recorded which). It is not recorded whose cells these are; they may come from a transplant donor. The sample comprised blood, either unsorted or a sorted T cell fraction (not recorded which). DNA sequence: TGCAGCGTTGAAAATATAAGCGGTATGGGCTACACCTTC. Translated, it reads CSVENISGMGYTF.